These 29 T cell receptor beta chains came from one sample sequenced in a study of blood T cell repertoires in COVID-19. TCRdb's copy holds only in-frame clones and misses some; the assay was immunoSEQ multiplex PCR. This sample has under 100,000 clones, with 70% to 90% found just once. The sample comprised peripheral blood. The origin of the receptors is a woman of 80 years or more with COVID-19, enrolled during active disease.

This clone was recorded only once. The chain carries TRBV7-9 and TRBJ2-1; 11 nucleotides agree with TRBD2. Germline-derived CDR1 and CDR2 are SEHNR and FQNEAQ (reference sequence). This CDR3 contains 19 residues. Trimming cost V 4 bases and J 0 bases; bases outside gene matches: 11. DNA of the CDR3: TGTGCCAGCAGCTCGCCCGGGACTAGCGGCCCCCACTCCTACAATGAGCAGTTCTTC. Translating gives CASSSPGTSGPHSYNEQFF.

The chain uses TRBV29-1 and TRBJ1-3, with no clear D. There are 13 residues in the CDR3. Germline CDR1 is SQVTM and CDR2 is ANQGSEA. Trimming removed 4 bases from V and 3 bases from J, with 10 bases in between. CDR3 DNA sequence: TGCAGCGTTGCAGGCAATCTTGGAAACACCATATATTTT. It is translated as CSVAGNLGNTIYF.

This clone has a single count. The chain links TRBV12-3 or TRBV12-4 to TRBJ1-6; no clear D gene. The CDR3 consists of 12 residues. The V end was cut by 6 bases, the J end by 4 bases, with 4 bases between. In DNA form, the CDR3 reads TGTGCCAGCAGGCGTTATAATTCACCCCTCCACTTT. It codes for CASRRYNSPLHF.

This chain connects TRBV2 to TRBJ2-7; TRBD1 aligns across 10 bases. The V gene end was trimmed by 11 bases and the J gene end by 2 bases; junction bases not matched to a gene: 3. CDR1 and CDR2 from the germline V gene are SNHLY and FYNNEI. The CDR3 extends over 12 amino acids. DNA for the CDR3: TGTGCCGGGGGACAGGGGACCTACGAGCAGTACTTC. Translated: CAGGQGTYEQYF. The complete variable domain, with remaining parts taken from reference TRBV2 and TRBJ2-7, reads EPEVTQTPSHQVTQMGQEVILRCVPISNHLYFYWYRQILGQKVEFLVSFYNNEISEKSEIFDDQFSVERPDGSNFTLKIRSTKLEDSAMYFCAGGQGTYEQYFGPGTRLTVT.

The chain has TRBV12-2 and TRBJ1-1. TRBV12-2 is noted as a pseudogene. The CDR3 runs to 12 residues. The CDR3 protein is CASRPRDTEAFF. CDR3 coding DNA: TGTGCAAGTCGCCCGCGGGACACTGAAGCTTTCTTT.

This chain connects TRBV7-8 to TRBJ2-2; D may be TRBD2 (7 bases). CDR1 is SGHVS, CDR2 FQNEAQ, per germline. The V and J ends lost 8 bases and 6 bases respectively, with 19 bases between them. The CDR3 has 15 amino acids. The CDR3 loop reads CASSKGGREPGELFF. For the CDR3, the DNA is TGTGCCAGCTCTAAGGGGGGGCGGGAGCCCGGGGAGCTGTTTTTT.

The rearrangement uses TRBV7-9 and TRBJ2-3; 9 bases agree with TRBD1. This CDR3 comprises 14 residues. Unmatched junction bases numbered 3, after V lost 4 bases and J lost 4 bases. The germline V gene has CDR1 SEHNR and CDR2 FQNEAQ (reference sequence). CDR3 region: CASSSGQGADTQYF. The CDR3 region has the DNA TGTGCCAGCAGCTCGGGACAGGGCGCAGATACGCAGTATTTT.

The chain is built from TRBV30 and TRBJ2-7; D gene uncertain. The germline V and J ends were trimmed by 2 bases and 4 bases, with 6 bases remaining between them. Germline V gene data show CDR1 as GTSNPN and CDR2 as SVGIG (reference sequence). The CDR3 is 11 residues long. CDR3 protein: CAWSRNYEQYF. Here the CDR3 DNA reads TGTGCCTGGAGTCGTAATTACGAGCAGTACTTC.

This chain connects TRBV7-2 to TRBJ2-5; D not resolved. With 4 bases removed from V and 1 base from J, the gap between germline ends came to 7 bases. This CDR3 comprises 13 residues. From germline, CDR1 is SGHTA and CDR2 FQGNSA. The CDR3 DNA reads as TGTGCCAGCAGCTCAGGTCCCCAAGAGACCCAGTACTTC. It specifies CASSSGPQETQYF.

This chain links TRBV19 with TRBJ2-7, with 9 bases aligning to TRBD1. V shed 5 bases, J shed 7 bases, and the junction held 9 bases outside the gene matches. From germline, CDR1 is LNHDA and CDR2 SQIVND (reference sequence). The CDR3 runs to 14 residues. The CDR3 nucleotides read TGTGCCAGTAGTTTCGGACAGGGGAGGAGTGAGCAGTACTTC. Translated: CASSFGQGRSEQYF.

This clone has only a few counts. This sequence joins TRBV29-1 and TRBJ2-7, with 14 bases that match TRBD2. Germline CDR1 reads SQVTM; CDR2 reads ANQGSEA. The CDR3 length is 14 residues. The J segment lost 3 bases and the V segment lost 4 bases, leaving 2 bases of the junction unmatched. The CDR3 DNA reads as TGCAGCGTTGCGGGGACTAGCGGGAGCTACGAGCAGTACTTC. Protein sequence: CSVAGTSGSYEQYF.

V gene TRBV28 combines with J gene TRBJ1-4, with D unresolved. The CDR3 is 14 residues long. The V and J ends lost 6 bases and 7 bases respectively, with 15 bases between them. Germline V gives CDR1 MDHEN, CDR2 SYDVKM. The CDR3 loop is CASRMTGLGEKLFF. The CDR3 DNA is TGTGCCAGCAGGATGACCGGGTTAGGTGAAAAACTGTTTTTT. Based on the CDR3 plus reference TRBV28 and TRBJ1-4, the full variable domain is DVKVTQSSRYLVKRTGEKVFLECVQDMDHENMFWYRQDPGLGLRLIYFSYDVKMKEKGDIPEGYSVSREKKERFSLILESASTNQTSMYLCASRMTGLGEKLFFGSGTQLSVL.

V gene TRBV18 combines with J gene TRBJ1-1; unclear D gene. The germline CDR1 and CDR2 sequences are KGHSH and LQKENI. The CDR3 contains 12 residues. V shed 3 bases and J shed 11 bases, with 13 bases lying between them. Here the CDR3 reads CASSPDGVGAFF. The CDR3 DNA reads as TGTGCCAGCTCACCCGACGGGGTCGGGGCTTTCTTT. The full variable domain, completed using reference TRBV18 and TRBJ1-1, is NAGVMQNPRHLVRRRGQEARLRCSPMKGHSHVYWYRQLPEEGLKFMVYLQKENIIDESGMPKERFSAEFPKEGPSILRIQQVVRGDSAAYFCASSPDGVGAFFGQGTRLTVV.

J is TRBJ2-3 and V is TRBV6-5; perhaps TRBD2 as D (5 bases). The germline V and J ends were trimmed by 8 bases and 6 bases, with 15 bases remaining between them. Germline assignment: CDR1 MNHEY and CDR2 SVGAGI. The CDR3 length is 13 residues. Here the CDR3 reads CASREYGIDTQYF. In nucleotides, the CDR3 is TGTGCCAGCCGGGAATATGGGATCGATACGCAGTATTTT.

V usage is TRBV19 and J usage is TRBJ2-1, with D hard to call. The germline CDR1 and CDR2 sequences are LNHDA and SQIVND (reference sequence). This CDR3 is built from 15 residues. The V gene lost 1 base and the J gene lost 9 bases, with 16 bases spanning the gap. CDR3 amino acids: CASSIGGSLRGEQFF. CDR3 nucleotide sequence: TGTGCCAGTAGTATAGGTGGGTCCCTGCGCGGTGAGCAGTTCTTC.

The V and J genes are TRBV10-3 and TRBJ2-5; weak D call: TRBD2 (5 bases). V was shortened by 4 bases and J by 0 bases, with 9 bases between the two germline ends. This CDR3 contains 14 residues. Germline loops: CDR1 ENHRY, CDR2 SYGVKD. CDR3 DNA sequence: TGTGCCATCAGTGGTCGGGAACACCAAGAGACCCAGTACTTC. Residues: CAISGREHQETQYF.

This clone showed up many times. This chain joins TRBV4-3 and TRBJ1-6, with D maybe TRBD1 (6 bases). The ends were cut back, 0 bases at V and 7 bases at J, with 19 bases in the middle. Looked up from germline, CDR1 is LGHNA and CDR2 is YSLEER. This CDR3 is 18 amino acids long. The CDR3 sequence: CASSQDFRRQAQNSPLHF. The CDR3 DNA reads TGCGCCAGCAGCCAAGACTTTAGGCGACAGGCCCAGAATTCACCCCTCCACTTT.

The rearrangement links TRBV25-1 to TRBJ2-2; D ambiguous. CDR1 and CDR2 from the germline V gene are MGHDK and SYGVNS. Trimming left V 3 bases short and J 6 bases short, with 11 bases between. This CDR3 has 14 amino acids. CDR3 DNA sequence: TGTGCCAGCAGTGATCCACTCCGTGCCGGGGAGCTGTTTTTT. Translation: CASSDPLRAGELFF.

This clone has just a few counts. The rearrangement links TRBV19 to TRBJ2-3; TRBD1 aligns across 8 bases. Per the germline V gene, CDR1 is LNHDA and CDR2 is SQIVND (reference sequence). CDR3 length equals 14 residues. V lost 6 bases, J lost 4 bases, and 6 bases stayed unmatched. The DNA of the CDR3 is TGTGCCAGTAGACCGACAGGGGCGCCAGATACGCAGTATTTT. It encodes CASRPTGAPDTQYF.

The rearrangement links TRBV2 to TRBJ2-7, with 12 bases matching TRBD1. The CDR3 consists of 14 residues. Losses at the gene ends were 10 bases for V and 2 bases for J; bases not matched to a gene: 6. Germline V lookup: CDR1 SNHLY, CDR2 FYNNEI. CDR3 coding DNA: TGTGCCAACAGGGGGACAGGGGGCCCCTACGAGCAGTACTTC. Translation: CANRGTGGPYEQYF. Supplemented by reference TRBV2 and TRBJ2-7, the full variable domain reads EPEVTQTPSHQVTQMGQEVILRCVPISNHLYFYWYRQILGQKVEFLVSFYNNEISEKSEIFDDQFSVERPDGSNFTLKIRSTKLEDSAMYFCANRGTGGPYEQYFGPGTRLTVT.

This chain links TRBV19 with TRBJ1-2; TRBD1 is a possible D gene (6 bases). This CDR3 spans 13 amino acids. CDR1 and CDR2 (germline): LNHDA, SQIVND (reference sequence). The V end was cut by 5 bases, the J end by 4 bases, with 11 bases between. The CDR3 region is CASSEGVAYGYTF. Written as DNA, the CDR3 is TGTGCCAGTAGTGAGGGGGTAGCCTATGGCTACACCTTC.

This chain joins TRBV6-5 and TRBJ2-2; 7 nucleotides line up with TRBD2. This CDR3 has 15 residues. The germline CDR1 and CDR2 sequences are MNHEY and SVGAGI. With 4 bases clipped from V and 5 bases from J, the junction kept 7 bases outside the gene matches. CDR3 protein: CASSLAGGGTGELFF. The CDR3, as DNA: TGTGCCAGCAGTTTAGCGGGTGGGGGAACCGGGGAGCTGTTTTTT.

V and J are TRBV6-4 and TRBJ2-7; 10 nucleotides line up with TRBD2. Germline V gene data show CDR1 as MRHNA and CDR2 as SNTAGT. This CDR3 is built from 16 residues. The junction had 10 bases not matched to a gene; V was cut back by 3 bases and J by 5 bases. The chain's CDR3 is CASSDLGLAGAHEQYF. CDR3 bases: TGTGCCAGCAGTGATCTGGGCCTAGCGGGGGCCCACGAGCAGTACTTC.

The V gene is TRBV7-3, the J gene TRBJ2-7, with 9 bases lining up with TRBD1. The CDR3 consists of 15 residues. Trimming cost V 3 bases and J 6 bases; bases outside gene matches: 9. From germline, CDR1 is SGHTA and CDR2 FQGTGA. The CDR3 bases are TGTGCCAGCAGCTTGGACAGGGGACACCGTGGCGAGCAGTACTTC. It encodes CASSLDRGHRGEQYF.

This clone came up a few times. The chain has TRBV10-3 and TRBJ2-7; 7 nucleotides match TRBD1. Germline loops: CDR1 ENHRY, CDR2 SYGVKD. Germline trimming cut 9 bases from V and 3 bases from J; bases unmatched to any gene: 8. The CDR3 spans 13 residues. The CDR3 DNA reads TGTGCCATTGGACAGGCCCCCGTCTACGAGCAGTACTTC. Its translation is CAIGQAPVYEQYF.

The rearrangement links TRBV15 to TRBJ2-2; TRBD2 matches at 7 bases. Germline CDR1 reads LNHNV; CDR2 reads YYDKDF (reference sequence). V lost 1 base and J lost 1; bases outside the gene matches: 3. The CDR3 totals 16 residues. CDR3 coding DNA: TGTGCCACCAGCAGAGTTGGCGGGGGGAACACCGGGGAGCTGTTTTTT. This codes for CATSRVGGGNTGELFF.

This sequence joins TRBV27 and TRBJ1-2; D gene ambiguous. This CDR3 region has 15 residues. Germline assignment: CDR1 MNHEY and CDR2 SMNVEV (reference sequence). The V end was cut by 5 bases, the J end by 7 bases, with 20 bases between. DNA of the CDR3: TGTGCCAGCAGTGCCAAAGGCCGGGGATCTATTGGCTACACCTTC. Translated, it gives CASSAKGRGSIGYTF.

This chain uses TRBV5-1 with TRBJ2-5; D uncertain. The CDR3 has 14 amino acids. Germline CDR1 SGHRS, CDR2 YFSETQ. V dropped 2 bases and J dropped 5 bases, with 13 bases sitting between them. Written as DNA, the CDR3 is TGCGCCAGCAGCTTCGGCCGTACCGGGGAGACCCAGTACTTC. This encodes CASSFGRTGETQYF.

This chain uses TRBV7-2 with TRBJ1-1; a possible D gene is TRBD1 (5 bases). Trimming stripped 4 bases from V and 4 bases from J, with 13 bases between. The CDR3 runs 14 residues. The V gene's germline CDR1 is SGHTA and CDR2 FQGNSA. Written as DNA, the CDR3 is TGTGCCAGCAGCTCCTACCAGGGCCTCACTGAAGCTTTCTTT. Encoded protein: CASSSYQGLTEAFF.